Given below is one TCR beta chain in context. This specimen belongs to a study of technical replicates of blood from a few donors. TCRdb's table, derived via immunoSEQ multiplex PCR, lists solely in-frame clones and lacks some. The data contain about 70,000 clones, about nine tenths of them singletons. Germline V CDR1 and CDR2: SGDLS, YYNGEE. CDR3 length: 14 amino acids. Trimming at V came to 8 bases and at J to 0 bases, leaving 7 bases not matched to a gene. The clonotype originates from a human donor in good health. Some clones in this sample may be carry-over from other donors' samples. Sequences were obtained from PBMCs. This sequence joins TRBV9 and TRBJ1-1, with 7 bases that match TRBD1. CDR3 loop: CARKEGAMNTEAFF. CDR3 in DNA: TGTGCCAGGAAGGAGGGGGCGATGAACACTGAAGCTTTCTTT.